The 5 T cell receptor beta chains in this list originate from one sample, sequenced in a study of blood T cell repertoires in COVID-19. The method was immunoSEQ multiplex PCR; TCRdb's version includes in-frame clones alone and lacks a portion of them. The sample gives approximately 100,000 clones, 80% to 90% of which show up once; roughly 32% is in the top ten. The specimen sequenced was peripheral blood. These receptors were obtained from an elderly woman with acute or convalescent COVID-19.

The J gene is TRBJ1-2, the V gene TRBV7-9; TRBD1 might be the D (5 bases). V lost 4 bases and J 7 bases, leaving 16 bases between the germline ends. CDR3 length: 14 amino acids. The germline CDR1 and CDR2 sequences are SEHNR and FQNEAQ (reference sequence). Written as DNA, the CDR3 is TGTGCCAGCAGCTACTTCACGGGGGAGGGTGGCTACACCTTC. Translating gives CASSYFTGEGGYTF. The variable domain in full, completed from reference TRBV7-9 and TRBJ1-2, reads DTGVSQNPRHKITKRGQNVTFRCDPISEHNRLYWYRQTLGQGPEFLTYFQNEAQLEKSRLLSDRFSAERPKGSFSTLEIQRTEQGDSAMYLCASSYFTGEGGYTFGSGTRLTVV.

The chain couples TRBV5-1 to TRBJ1-1; TRBD1 aligns across 8 bases. This CDR3 has 14 amino acids. The germline V gene has CDR1 SGHRS and CDR2 YFSETQ. V lost 4 bases and J lost 4; bases outside the gene matches: 6. CDR3 protein: CASSKTGTGTEAFF. The CDR3 DNA follows: TGCGCCAGCAGCAAAACCGGGACAGGCACTGAAGCTTTCTTT. Full variable domain (rest looked up from reference TRBV5-1 and TRBJ1-1): KAGVTQTPRYLIKTRGQQVTLSCSPISGHRSVSWYQQTPGQGLQFLFEYFSETQRNKGNFPGRFSGRQFSNSRSEMNVSTLELGDSALYLCASSKTGTGTEAFFGQGTRLTVV.

This chain joins TRBV19 and TRBJ2-7; 7 bases align to TRBD1. The CDR3 is 14 amino acids. J gave up 5 bases and V 5 bases, and 9 bases lay outside the gene matches. The germline V gene has CDR1 LNHDA and CDR2 SQIVND (reference sequence). DNA for the CDR3: TGTGCCAGTAGTCCCCGCAATGACAGGGACGAGCAGTACTTC. Protein: CASSPRNDRDEQYF.

V and J are TRBV27 and TRBJ1-1, with D hard to call. CDR1 MNHEY and CDR2 SMNVEV come from the germline V gene (reference sequence). The CDR3 is made up of 14 amino acids. Deletions cut 3 bases from V and 2 bases from J, with 10 bases between. In DNA, the CDR3 is TGTGCCAGCAGTTTCCGACGGGGAAACACTGAAGCTTTCTTT. Translated: CASSFRRGNTEAFF.

The CDR3 region has the DNA TGTGCCAGCTCGGGATTCCGTGATGTAGCTTTCTTT. Protein: CASSGFRDVAFF. The V call is TRBV28, the J call TRBJ1-1; D gene ambiguous. The CDR3 length is 12 residues. The germline CDR1 and CDR2 sequences are MDHEN and SYDVKM. V gave up 8 bases and J gave up 10 bases, with 17 bases separating them. The full variable domain, in which reference TRBV28 and TRBJ1-1 provide the parts outside the CDR3, is DVKVTQSSRYLVKRTGEKVFLECVQDMDHENMFWYRQDPGLGLRLIYFSYDVKMKEKGDIPEGYSVSREKKERFSLILESASTNQTSMYLCASSGFRDVAFFGQGTRLTVV.